One and the same sample provided the 31 T cell receptor beta chains below, sequenced in a study of control samples from healthy donors and cancer patients. Sequencing used immunoSEQ multiplex PCR; TCRdb keeps in-frame clones, though not all of them. The profile shows 400,000 to 500,000 clones, around 90% of them singletons. The sample consisted of PBMCs. The receptors stem from a middle-aged man with head and neck cancer.

V gene TRBV19 combines with J gene TRBJ1-5, with 9 bases fitting TRBD1. V lost 4 bases and J lost 5; bases outside the gene matches: 9. CDR1 and CDR2 (germline): LNHDA, SQIVND (reference sequence). This CDR3 has 16 residues. CDR3 amino acids: CASSSIRDRDHQPQHF. For the CDR3, the DNA is TGTGCCAGTAGTAGTATCCGGGACAGGGATCATCAGCCCCAGCATTTT. Supplemented by reference TRBV19 and TRBJ1-5, the full variable domain reads DGGITQSPKYLFRKEGQNVTLSCEQNLNHDAMYWYRQDPGQGLRLIYYSQIVNDFQKGDIAEGYSVSREKKESFPLTVTSAQKNPTAFYLCASSSIRDRDHQPQHFGDGTRLSIL.

The chain couples TRBV4-2 to TRBJ1-1; D uncertain. The CDR3 is 15 residues long. V dropped 4 bases and J dropped 3 bases, with 15 bases sitting between them. CDR1 and CDR2 from the germline V gene are LGHNA and YNFKEQ. The CDR3 bases are TGTGCCAGCAGCCTGAGCCTGGGAGAGTACACTGAAGCTTTCTTT. Translation gives CASSLSLGEYTEAFF.

The CDR3 sequence: CATSDWYGYTF. In DNA, the CDR3 is TGTGCCACCAGTGATTGGTATGGCTACACCTTC. This chain links TRBV24-1 with TRBJ1-2; D ambiguous. This CDR3 has 11 amino acids. Per germline, CDR1 KGHDR and CDR2 SFDVKD. Trimming shortened V by 2 bases and J by 5 bases, and 2 bases separated the two germline ends.

The CDR3 bases are TGCGCCAGCAGCATAACCCCGGGACAGGGGTACAATGAGCAGTTCTTC. Encoded protein: CASSITPGQGYNEQFF. The chain combines TRBV5-1 with TRBJ2-1; TRBD1 matches 10 bases. Germline trimming cut 4 bases from V and 4 bases from J; bases unmatched to any gene: 8. The CDR3 has 16 residues. Germline lookup yields CDR1 SGHRS and CDR2 YFSETQ. The variable domain in full, with the rest retrieved from reference TRBV5-1 and TRBJ2-1, is KAGVTQTPRYLIKTRGQQVTLSCSPISGHRSVSWYQQTPGQGLQFLFEYFSETQRNKGNFPGRFSGRQFSNSRSEMNVSTLELGDSALYLCASSITPGQGYNEQFFGPGTRLTVL.

This chain uses TRBV28 with TRBJ1-5; no clear D gene. Per the germline V gene, CDR1 is MDHEN and CDR2 is SYDVKM. The V and J ends lost 1 base and 0 bases respectively, with 19 bases between them. The CDR3 is 19 amino acids. CDR3 DNA: TGTGCCAGCAGTTTATTCTCCCCGGACGGATTCTTTAGCAATCAGCCCCAGCATTTT. Translated: CASSLFSPDGFFSNQPQHF.

Comments on this clone: Compared with germline, one end of the junction differs, possibly owing to a read error. Other DNA variants within this sample encode the same CDR3. The V and J genes are TRBV5-1 and TRBJ2-7; TRBD1 agrees at 7 bases. Germline V CDR1 and CDR2: SGHRS, YFSETQ. The CDR3 runs 15 residues. The DNA of the CDR3 is TGCGCTAGCAGCTTGGCCCCGACAGGGAATGGCGAGCAGTACTTC. This translates into CASSLAPTGNGEQYF.

As DNA, the CDR3 is TGTGCCAGCAGCGGACAGGGTCGGTACGCCGAAAAACTGTTTTTT. This sequence encodes CASSGQGRYAEKLFF. V gene TRBV9 combines with J gene TRBJ1-4, with 7 positions matching TRBD1. Trimming took 3 bases from V and 8 from J; bases not matched to a gene: 10. The length of the CDR3 is 15 residues. In germline, CDR1 is SGDLS, CDR2 YYNGEE.

The chain combines TRBV7-2 with TRBJ2-7, with a tentative D call TRBD2 (6 bases). Between the trimmed V and J ends, which lost 1 base and 8 bases, there was a span of 18 bases. There are 15 residues in the CDR3. Germline V CDR1 and CDR2: SGHTA, FQGNSA. The CDR3 DNA is TGTGCCAGCAGCTTAGTAGTTAATTCCGGGGGTAAGCAGTACTTC. Translation gives CASSLVVNSGGKQYF.

CDR3 DNA sequence: TGTGCCAGCAACCAGGGAGGGGGTACAGATACGCAGTATTTT. This encodes CASNQGGGTDTQYF. The V and J genes are TRBV6-5 and TRBJ2-3, with D perhaps matching TRBD2 (7 bases). This CDR3 comprises 14 residues. The germline gives CDR1 MNHEY, CDR2 SVGAGI. Trimming pared 7 bases from V and 3 bases from J, leaving 14 bases between.

The chain recombines TRBV5-1 with TRBJ1-1; D may be TRBD1 (5 bases). Germline values: CDR1 SGHRS, CDR2 YFSETQ. The CDR3 consists of 14 residues. Trimming stripped 6 bases from V and 2 bases from J, with 14 bases between. The DNA of the CDR3 is TGCGCCAGCATGCTAGGGGCTTCCAACACTGAAGCTTTCTTT. Translation gives CASMLGASNTEAFF.

The chain joins TRBV10-3 to TRBJ2-7; the match to TRBD1 covers 8 bases. Trimming took 9 bases from V and 5 from J; bases not matched to a gene: 3. The CDR3 loop spans 11 amino acids. Germline CDR1 and CDR2: ENHRY and SYGVKD. The CDR3 DNA reads TGTGCCATAGACAGGGGCCACGAGCAGTACTTC. Its protein product is CAIDRGHEQYF.

The chain carries TRBV6-5 and TRBJ2-2; 8 nucleotides align to TRBD1. After removal of 7 bases from V and 3 bases from J, the junction contained 7 bases not matched to a gene. CDR3 length: 15 amino acids. Germline CDR1 and CDR2: MNHEY and SVGAGI. The CDR3: CASTWTGLDTGELFF. CDR3 sequence (DNA): TGTGCCAGCACGTGGACAGGGTTAGACACCGGGGAGCTGTTTTTT.

The DNA for the CDR3 is TGCGCCAGCAGCCTACGACGGGGGGCGGGAATCAATGAGCAGTTCTTC. Residues: CASSLRRGAGINEQFF. The V gene is TRBV5-1, the J gene TRBJ2-1; possibly TRBD2 for D (7 bases). With 4 bases removed from V and 6 bases from J, the gap between germline ends came to 20 bases. Germline V gene sequence: CDR1 SGHRS, CDR2 YFSETQ. This CDR3 region has 16 residues.

Comment on this clone: Within the sample, other DNA sequences also encode this same CDR3. This sequence joins TRBV10-2 and TRBJ2-7; D is ambiguous. The CDR3 extends over 11 amino acids. Germline CDR1 and CDR2: WSHSY and SAAADI. V was shortened by 2 bases and J by 4 bases, with 3 bases between the two germline ends. The CDR3 DNA follows: TGCGCCAGCAGTGAGGGGTACGAGCAGTACTTC. The encoded protein is CASSEGYEQYF.

The chain carries TRBV6-6 and TRBJ2-7, with a possible D match to TRBD2 (6 bases). V gave up 5 bases and J gave up 7 bases, with 27 bases separating them. This CDR3 has 17 residues. The V gene's germline CDR1 is MNHNY and CDR2 SVGAGI (reference sequence). CDR3 in DNA: TGTGCCAGCAGTCCCTTGGTGGCGGGGCTTTACGCGGGGGAGCAGTACTTC. Protein: CASSPLVAGLYAGEQYF.

V is TRBV5-4 and J is TRBJ2-2; 9 bases match TRBD2. Germline CDR1 reads SGHNT; CDR2 reads YYREEE (reference sequence). After removal of 5 bases from V and 7 bases from J, the junction contained 6 bases not matched to a gene. The CDR3 extends over 14 amino acids. The CDR3, as DNA: TGTGCCAGCAGTCTCCGACTAGCGGTCGGGGAGCTGTTTTTT. Residues: CASSLRLAVGELFF.

The gene calls are TRBV2 and TRBJ2-7; TRBD2 aligns across 11 bases. CDR3 length: 15 residues. Germline CDR1 reads SNHLY; CDR2 reads FYNNEI. Germline trimming cut 8 bases from V and 3 bases from J; bases unmatched to any gene: 9. As DNA, the CDR3 is TGTGCCAGCGAAAGGCGGACTAGCGGGCTCTACGAGCAGTACTTC. Protein product: CASERRTSGLYEQYF.

The table lists this clone with a few counts. This rearrangement joins TRBV28 to TRBJ1-5, with D unclear. In germline, CDR1 is MDHEN, CDR2 SYDVKM. CDR3 length equals 15 residues. The germline V and J ends were trimmed by 6 bases and 2 bases, with 14 bases remaining between them. The CDR3 reads CASRWEGKGNQPQHF. Written as DNA, the CDR3 is TGTGCCAGCAGATGGGAAGGGAAGGGCAATCAGCCCCAGCATTTT.

The chain uses TRBV9 and TRBJ2-2, with TRBD1 matching 7 bases. The CDR3 consists of 15 residues. Germline V gene data show CDR1 as SGDLS and CDR2 as YYNGEE. Trimming cost V 4 bases and J 2 bases; bases outside gene matches: 5. The CDR3 sequence is CASSPRTGNTGELFF. As DNA, the CDR3 is TGTGCCAGCAGCCCACGGACAGGAAACACCGGGGAGCTGTTTTTT.

The chain recombines TRBV5-1 with TRBJ2-2, with 8 bases aligning to TRBD1. CDR1 and CDR2 (germline): SGHRS, YFSETQ. This CDR3 has 16 amino acids. Unmatched junction bases numbered 7, after V lost 0 bases and J lost 6 bases. The CDR3 nucleotides are TGCGCCAGCAGCTTGGATCTGCAGGGGGCAGCCGGGGAGCTGTTTTTT. Translated, it gives CASSLDLQGAAGELFF.

The CDR3 bases are TGCGCCAGCAGCTTGGACGGGTCGAACACTGAAGCTTTCTTT. It is translated as CASSLDGSNTEAFF. The chain carries TRBV5-1 and TRBJ1-1, with D unclear. V shed 0 bases and J shed 1 base, with 7 bases lying between them. Germline CDR1 is SGHRS and CDR2 is YFSETQ. The CDR3 is 14 amino acids.

The chain joins TRBV5-4 to TRBJ2-3; the D is unclear. V lost 2 bases and J 0 bases, leaving 1 base between the germline ends. The CDR3 runs 12 residues. Germline-derived CDR1 and CDR2 are SGHNT and YYREEE (reference sequence). CDR3 bases: TGTGCCAGCAGCTTAAGCACAGATACGCAGTATTTT. Protein: CASSLSTDTQYF.

The chain recombines TRBV4-1 with TRBJ2-1, with 8 bases matching TRBD2. Losses at the gene ends were 3 bases for V and 6 bases for J; bases not matched to a gene: 10. Germline lookup yields CDR1 MGHRA and CDR2 YSYEKL. This CDR3 contains 16 residues. The CDR3 loop is CASSQTGLVGFNEQFF. In DNA form, the CDR3 reads TGCGCCAGCAGCCAGACGGGACTAGTGGGATTCAATGAGCAGTTCTTC.

The chain joins TRBV4-3 to TRBJ2-3, with 8 nucleotides matching TRBD2. This CDR3 has 17 residues. Germline-derived CDR1 and CDR2 are LGHNA and YSLEER. With V trimmed by 0 bases and J by 0 bases, 5 bases remained unmatched. The CDR3 nucleotides are TGCGCCAGCAGCCAAGATGTTCGGGGGGGAAGCACAGATACGCAGTATTTT. Translated, it gives CASSQDVRGGSTDTQYF.

The chain's CDR3 is CASSQGAGFGEQYF. CDR3 nucleotides: TGTGCCAGCAGCCAGGGAGCGGGGTTCGGTGAGCAGTACTTC. This chain joins TRBV7-2 and TRBJ2-7; 7 bases map to TRBD2. Germline trimming cut 5 bases from V and 7 bases from J; bases unmatched to any gene: 11. The CDR3 has 14 residues. The germline V gene has CDR1 SGHTA and CDR2 FQGNSA.

The chain links TRBV18 to TRBJ1-1, with TRBD1 matching 9 bases. V gave up 3 bases and J gave up 2 bases; unmatched junction bases: 10. CDR3 length: 17 residues. The germline CDR1 and CDR2 sequences are KGHSH and LQKENI. The CDR3, as DNA: TGTGCCAGCTCACCCTCCCCCAACAGGGGGCCCAACACTGAAGCTTTCTTT. Translated, it gives CASSPSPNRGPNTEAFF.

This chain uses TRBV10-3 with TRBJ2-2; TRBD2 matches 8 bases. Germline V lookup: CDR1 ENHRY, CDR2 SYGVKD. J gave up 7 bases and V 4 bases, and 2 bases lay outside the gene matches. This CDR3 spans 13 amino acids. DNA of the CDR3: TGTGCCATCAGTGGGCGGGAGGACGGGGAGCTGTTTTTT. It encodes CAISGREDGELFF.

This clone was counted a few times. The chain links TRBV7-9 to TRBJ2-7, with no clear D. V lost 4 bases to trimming and J lost 0 bases, with 7 bases between them. Germline-derived CDR1 and CDR2 are SEHNR and FQNEAQ (reference sequence). The CDR3 contains 13 residues. The CDR3 here is CASSWPDSYEQYF. The CDR3 region has the DNA TGTGCCAGCAGCTGGCCGGACTCCTACGAGCAGTACTTC.

The CDR3 loop reads CASSPRRNSGNTIYF. DNA of the CDR3: TGTGCCAGCAGCCCCAGACGGAACTCTGGAAACACCATATATTTT. V and J are TRBV11-2 and TRBJ1-3; D is undetermined. This CDR3 has 15 residues. The ends were cut back, 5 bases at V and 0 bases at J, with 11 bases in the middle. Germline CDR1 reads SGHAT; CDR2 reads FQNNGV.

The chain uses TRBV6-5 and TRBJ2-7; no clear D. The CDR3 runs 14 residues. Deletions cut 8 bases from V and 1 base from J, with 15 bases between. CDR1 and CDR2 from the germline V gene are MNHEY and SVGAGI. The CDR3 DNA is TGTGCCAGCTCGCGGCCGCTCAATTCCTACGAGCAGTACTTC. This codes for CASSRPLNSYEQYF.

CDR3 coding DNA: TGCAGTGCTAGTCGTCTTCGAGGGCAGATTAATCAGCCCCAGCATTTT. It is translated as CSASRLRGQINQPQHF. V and J are TRBV20-1 and TRBJ1-5; no clear D gene. Germline CDR1 and CDR2: DFQATT and SNEGSKA (reference sequence). This CDR3 comprises 16 residues. The ends were cut back, 3 bases at V and 4 bases at J, with 19 bases in the middle.